This TCR beta chain was found in a study of blood T cells in healthy people across ages. Trimming removed 6 bases from V and 0 bases from J, with 15 bases in between. Germline V lookup: CDR1 LGHDT, CDR2 YNNKEL (reference sequence). This CDR3 is built from 16 residues. With a J-beta primer mix and a sample-barcoded 5' primer, a second PCR ran roughly 6 to 12 cycles. All cDNA molecules were each tagged by a template-switch adaptor with 12 random nucleotides. Every sample gave at least 2.5 million paired-end reads containing CDR3. TCRdb analysed the 5' RACE reads with MiXCR anew, one entry per CDR3 protein. The sample includes 1.5 million to 1.9 million distinct CDR3 sequences, 35% to 45% seen only once; the top ten take under 5%. Study-wide results and caveats: Comparison with aged donors showed that long-lived donors had more naive CD4+ cells and higher diversity.

Notes on this clonotype: Its antigen is not identified.

Sequenced material: blood. The genes are TRBV3-1 and TRBJ2-1; possibly TRBD2 for D (6 bases). The clonotype was recovered from a woman under 30 in good health. The CDR3 here is CASRNSGRDSYNEQFF. CDR3 DNA sequence: TGTGCCAGCAGAAACAGCGGGCGGGACTCCTACAATGAGCAGTTCTTC.